A selection of T cell receptor beta chains follows, all from one sample in a study of shared clonotypes between healthy human individuals. Only in-frame clones appear in the TCRdb table, and some are missing; sequencing was by immunoSEQ multiplex PCR. The table lists about 2.1 million clones, roughly 95% of them singletons. The material sequenced was naive CD8+ T cells from PBMCs. These receptors came from a man aged 18 to 35 in good health. Some clones in this sample may be carry-over from other donors' samples. Both conserved end residues are part of each CDR3. A D gene is named only where the DNA matches it firmly. Clone size is stated in some rows and not others, as once, few, many or a class when expanded.

d_gene: TRBD1; v_gene: TRBV19; abundance: .; j_gene: TRBJ2-7; CDR3aa: CASSPTGTGGYEQYF; CDR3nt: TGTGCCAGTAGTCCCACCGGGACAGGGGGCTACGAGCAGTACTTC
d_gene: TRBD1; v_gene: TRBV9; abundance: .; j_gene: TRBJ1-3; CDR3aa: CASSVGDRSSGNTIYF; CDR3nt: TGTGCCAGCAGCGTTGGGGACAGGAGTTCTGGAAACACCATATATTTT
d_gene: TRBD1; v_gene: TRBV15; abundance: once; j_gene: TRBJ1-5; CDR3aa: CATSRDSPGTGKQPQHF; CDR3nt: TGTGCCACCAGCAGAGATTCCCCCGGGACAGGGAAGCAGCCCCAGCATTTT
d_gene: .; v_gene: TRBV9; abundance: once; j_gene: TRBJ1-2; CDR3aa: CASSPGGLDYGYTF; CDR3nt: TGTGCCAGCAGCCCCGGGGGGTTGGACTATGGCTACACCTTC
d_gene: .; v_gene: TRBV7-9; abundance: once; j_gene: TRBJ2-1; CDR3aa: CASSSGSEFSIYNEQFF; CDR3nt: TGTGCCAGCAGCTCGGGATCCGAGTTTAGTATTTACAATGAGCAGTTCTTC
d_gene: TRBD1; v_gene: TRBV5-1; abundance: .; j_gene: TRBJ1-4; CDR3aa: CASSDRDRGNEKLFF; CDR3nt: TGCGCCAGCAGCGACCGGGACAGGGGAAATGAAAAACTGTTTTTT
d_gene: TRBD2; v_gene: TRBV30; abundance: .; j_gene: TRBJ2-5; CDR3aa: CAWSGILAGSGGLQETQYF; CDR3nt: TGTGCCTGGAGTGGGATACTAGCGGGATCCGGCGGTCTTCAAGAGACCCAGTACTTC
d_gene: .; v_gene: TRBV10-3; abundance: once; j_gene: TRBJ1-6; CDR3aa: CAISELGNSPLHF; CDR3nt: TGTGCCATCAGTGAGCTGGGTAATTCACCCCTCCACTTT
d_gene: .; v_gene: TRBV10-2; abundance: .; j_gene: TRBJ2-7; CDR3aa: CASSGGFEQYF; CDR3nt: TGCGCCAGCAGTGGGGGGTTCGAGCAGTACTTC
d_gene: .; v_gene: TRBV4-3; abundance: .; j_gene: TRBJ2-3; CDR3aa: CASSQDRRAGPDTQYF; CDR3nt: TGCGCCAGCAGCCAAGATAGGAGGGCTGGGCCAGATACGCAGTATTTT
d_gene: .; v_gene: TRBV7-2; abundance: .; j_gene: TRBJ2-2; CDR3aa: CASSFGGYTGELFF; CDR3nt: TGTGCCAGCAGCTTTGGGGGCTATACCGGGGAGCTGTTTTTT
d_gene: .; v_gene: TRBV5-1; abundance: few; j_gene: TRBJ2-7; CDR3aa: CASRWGESYEQYF; CDR3nt: TGCGCCAGCAGATGGGGGGAATCCTACGAGCAGTACTTC
d_gene: .; v_gene: TRBV10-3; abundance: .; j_gene: TRBJ1-1; CDR3aa: CAISSINAVEAFF; CDR3nt: TGTGCCATCAGCTCAATCAACGCGGTAGAAGCTTTCTTT
d_gene: TRBD2; v_gene: TRBV9; abundance: .; j_gene: TRBJ2-1; CDR3aa: CASSVVGGRTYNEQFF; CDR3nt: TGTGCCAGCAGCGTAGTTGGCGGGAGAACCTACAATGAGCAGTTCTTC
d_gene: .; v_gene: TRBV7-9; abundance: .; j_gene: TRBJ1-2; CDR3aa: CASSLDGLYNYGYTF; CDR3nt: TGTGCCAGCAGCTTAGATGGGCTATATAACTATGGCTACACCTTC
d_gene: TRBD2; v_gene: TRBV19; abundance: .; j_gene: TRBJ2-7; CDR3aa: CASSRTSGSRSEQYF; CDR3nt: TGTGCCAGTAGCCGGACTAGCGGGAGTAGGAGCGAGCAGTACTTC
d_gene: .; v_gene: TRBV7-2; abundance: .; j_gene: TRBJ1-1; CDR3aa: CASSLWGREAFF; CDR3nt: TGTGCCAGCAGCTTATGGGGTCGTGAAGCTTTCTTT
d_gene: .; v_gene: TRBV11-2; abundance: .; j_gene: TRBJ2-7; CDR3aa: CASSLVGFPYEQYF; CDR3nt: TGTGCCAGCAGCTTAGTAGGTTTTCCCTACGAGCAGTACTTC
d_gene: .; v_gene: TRBV7-9; abundance: .; j_gene: TRBJ1-2; CDR3aa: CASTSEVRGTYGYTF; CDR3nt: TGTGCCAGCACCTCCGAGGTTAGGGGGACCTATGGCTACACCTTC
d_gene: .; v_gene: TRBV10-3; abundance: once; j_gene: TRBJ2-1; CDR3aa: CATKAEPRNEQFF; CDR3nt: TGTGCCACCAAGGCGGAGCCCCGAAATGAGCAGTTCTTC
d_gene: .; v_gene: TRBV11-2; abundance: once; j_gene: TRBJ1-5; CDR3aa: CASSSTPNQPQHF; CDR3nt: TGTGCCAGCAGCTCGACCCCAAATCAGCCCCAGCATTTT
d_gene: TRBD1; v_gene: TRBV4-1; abundance: .; j_gene: TRBJ2-7; CDR3aa: CASSQNAGTGFYEQYF; CDR3nt: TGCGCCAGCAGCCAAAATGCCGGGACAGGGTTTTACGAGCAGTACTTC
d_gene: TRBD2; v_gene: TRBV2; abundance: .; j_gene: TRBJ2-4; CDR3aa: CASSARGERAKNIQYF; CDR3nt: TGTGCCAGCAGTGCCCGGGGGGAACGGGCCAAAAACATTCAGTACTTC
d_gene: TRBD1; v_gene: TRBV25-1; abundance: once; j_gene: TRBJ2-7; CDR3aa: CASRRDRAFGEQYF; CDR3nt: TGTGCCAGCAGACGGGACAGGGCCTTCGGCGAGCAGTACTTC
d_gene: .; v_gene: TRBV9; abundance: .; j_gene: TRBJ2-5; CDR3aa: CASSVGRRAETQYF; CDR3nt: TGTGCCAGCAGCGTAGGGCGAAGGGCGGAGACCCAGTACTTC
d_gene: .; v_gene: TRBV13; abundance: .; j_gene: TRBJ2-2; CDR3aa: CAARQGGTGELFF; CDR3nt: TGTGCCGCCCGACAGGGAGGAACCGGGGAGCTGTTTTTT
d_gene: TRBD1; v_gene: TRBV9; abundance: once; j_gene: TRBJ1-4; CDR3aa: CASSVRQGGREKLFF; CDR3nt: TGTGCCAGCAGCGTGAGACAGGGCGGAAGGGAAAAACTGTTTTTT
d_gene: .; v_gene: TRBV29-1; abundance: .; j_gene: TRBJ1-1; CDR3aa: CSVGNREDTEAFF; CDR3nt: TGCAGCGTTGGAAATAGGGAGGACACTGAAGCTTTCTTT
d_gene: TRBD2; v_gene: TRBV7-7; abundance: .; j_gene: TRBJ2-1; CDR3aa: CASSLGAGYNEQFF; CDR3nt: TGTGCCAGCAGCTTAGGAGCGGGGTACAATGAGCAGTTCTTC
d_gene: TRBD1; v_gene: TRBV2; abundance: few; j_gene: TRBJ1-1; CDR3aa: CASKDRELTEAFF; CDR3nt: TGTGCCAGCAAAGACAGGGAGCTAACTGAAGCTTTCTTT
d_gene: TRBD1; v_gene: TRBV18; abundance: .; j_gene: TRBJ1-1; CDR3aa: CASSDRTNTEAFF; CDR3nt: TGTGCCAGCTCGGACAGGACGAACACTGAAGCTTTCTTT
d_gene: .; v_gene: TRBV4-3; abundance: .; j_gene: TRBJ1-2; CDR3aa: CASSQTIDRSYGYTF; CDR3nt: TGCGCCAGCAGTCAAACCATCGACAGGAGCTATGGCTACACCTTC
d_gene: .; v_gene: TRBV10-3; abundance: .; j_gene: TRBJ1-4; CDR3aa: CATGLGTDEKLFF; CDR3nt: TGTGCCACCGGCCTCGGGACGGATGAAAAACTGTTTTTT
d_gene: TRBD2; v_gene: TRBV7-9; abundance: .; j_gene: TRBJ2-7; CDR3aa: CASSYPMGLAEYEQYF; CDR3nt: TGTGCCAGCAGTTACCCAATGGGACTAGCGGAATACGAGCAGTACTTC
d_gene: TRBD2; v_gene: TRBV28; abundance: .; j_gene: TRBJ2-1; CDR3aa: CASSPGLAGDFYNEQFF; CDR3nt: TGTGCCAGCAGCCCGGGACTAGCGGGAGATTTCTACAATGAGCAGTTCTTC
d_gene: .; v_gene: TRBV11-2; abundance: once; j_gene: TRBJ2-7; CDR3aa: CASSLFREKSHF; CDR3nt: TGTGCCAGCAGCTTATTCAGGGAAAAAAGCCACTTC
d_gene: .; v_gene: TRBV7-6; abundance: .; j_gene: TRBJ2-2; CDR3aa: CASSLALTSGELFF; CDR3nt: TGTGCCAGCAGCTTAGCCCTTACTTCCGGGGAGCTGTTTTTT
d_gene: TRBD1; v_gene: TRBV2; abundance: .; j_gene: TRBJ2-7; CDR3aa: CASSPGTGYYEQYF; CDR3nt: TGTGCCAGCAGCCCCGGGACAGGCTACTACGAGCAGTACTTC
d_gene: .; v_gene: TRBV10-2; abundance: .; j_gene: TRBJ2-7; CDR3aa: CASRDAGTPYEQYF; CDR3nt: TGCGCCAGCAGGGACGCCGGGACACCGTACGAGCAGTACTTC
d_gene: .; v_gene: TRBV29-1; abundance: .; j_gene: TRBJ1-2; CDR3aa: CSVEDSGVMIYGYTF; CDR3nt: TGCAGCGTTGAAGATTCGGGGGTGATGATCTATGGCTACACCTTC
d_gene: .; v_gene: TRBV9; abundance: once; j_gene: TRBJ1-4; CDR3aa: CASSGQINRDDSTNEKLFF; CDR3nt: TGTGCCAGCAGCGGACAGATAAATAGGGACGACTCAACTAATGAAAAACTGTTTTTT
d_gene: .; v_gene: TRBV7-9; abundance: .; j_gene: TRBJ2-2; CDR3aa: CARGEATGELFF; CDR3nt: TGTGCCAGAGGGGAAGCCACCGGGGAGCTGTTTTTT
d_gene: TRBD1; v_gene: TRBV9; abundance: .; j_gene: TRBJ1-3; CDR3aa: CASSENRGPGNTIYF; CDR3nt: TGTGCCAGCAGCGAAAACAGGGGGCCTGGAAACACCATATATTTT
d_gene: .; v_gene: TRBV9; abundance: once; j_gene: TRBJ1-4; CDR3aa: CASSMGGRQEKLFF; CDR3nt: TGTGCCAGCAGCATGGGGGGCCGGCAGGAAAAACTGTTTTTT
d_gene: .; v_gene: TRBV7-9; abundance: .; j_gene: TRBJ1-2; CDR3aa: CASSLEGGSLRGYTF; CDR3nt: TGTGCCAGCAGCTTAGAAGGAGGTTCACTACGCGGCTACACCTTC
d_gene: TRBD1; v_gene: TRBV6-5; abundance: .; j_gene: TRBJ2-1; CDR3aa: CASSYSAGTVNNEQFF; CDR3nt: TGTGCCAGCAGTTACTCGGCCGGGACAGTTAACAATGAGCAGTTCTTC
d_gene: TRBD1; v_gene: TRBV28; abundance: .; j_gene: TRBJ1-5; CDR3aa: CASKRGHQPQHF; CDR3nt: TGTGCCAGCAAGAGGGGGCATCAGCCCCAGCATTTT
d_gene: .; v_gene: TRBV27; abundance: .; j_gene: TRBJ2-1; CDR3aa: CASIGRFGWDEQFF; CDR3nt: TGTGCCAGCATCGGAAGGTTCGGGTGGGATGAGCAGTTCTTC
d_gene: .; v_gene: TRBV9; abundance: .; j_gene: TRBJ1-5; CDR3aa: CASSAHRGNQPQHF; CDR3nt: TGTGCCAGCAGCGCCCACCGAGGCAATCAGCCCCAGCATTTT
d_gene: TRBD2; v_gene: TRBV15; abundance: .; j_gene: TRBJ2-1; CDR3aa: CATSRDQDPGTSGREQFF; CDR3nt: TGTGCCACCAGCAGAGATCAAGACCCGGGGACTAGCGGGAGAGAGCAGTTCTTC
d_gene: TRBD1; v_gene: TRBV5-1; abundance: .; j_gene: TRBJ2-7; CDR3aa: CASSPGQGHDEQYF; CDR3nt: TGCGCCAGCAGCCCGGGACAGGGCCACGACGAGCAGTACTTC
d_gene: .; v_gene: TRBV2; abundance: few; j_gene: TRBJ1-5; CDR3aa: CASSDNFASNQPQHF; CDR3nt: TGTGCCAGCAGTGATAACTTTGCTAGCAATCAGCCCCAGCATTTT
d_gene: TRBD1; v_gene: TRBV4-1; abundance: .; j_gene: TRBJ2-7; CDR3aa: CASSQVTGGSYEQYF; CDR3nt: TGCGCCAGCAGCCAGGTAACAGGGGGTTCCTACGAGCAGTACTTC
d_gene: TRBD1; v_gene: TRBV19; abundance: .; j_gene: TRBJ1-1; CDR3aa: CASSPGQLMNTEAFF; CDR3nt: TGTGCCAGTAGTCCGGGACAGCTCATGAACACTGAAGCTTTCTTT
d_gene: .; v_gene: TRBV11-3; abundance: .; j_gene: TRBJ2-2; CDR3aa: CASSSEYGTGELFF; CDR3nt: TGTGCCAGCAGCTCGGAGTACGGCACCGGGGAGCTGTTTTTT
d_gene: TRBD2; v_gene: TRBV9; abundance: .; j_gene: TRBJ2-3; CDR3aa: CASSVEAGGVVTDTQYF; CDR3nt: TGTGCCAGCAGCGTAGAGGCGGGAGGAGTGGTTACAGATACGCAGTATTTT
d_gene: .; v_gene: TRBV14; abundance: .; j_gene: TRBJ1-4; CDR3aa: CASSPIMTLNEKLFF; CDR3nt: TGTGCCAGCAGCCCCATTATGACGCTTAATGAAAAACTGTTTTTT
d_gene: .; v_gene: TRBV7-9; abundance: .; j_gene: TRBJ1-2; CDR3aa: CASSLGADPTF; CDR3nt: TGTGCCAGCAGCTTAGGGGCGGATCCCACCTTC
d_gene: .; v_gene: TRBV7-9; abundance: .; j_gene: TRBJ2-7; CDR3aa: CASTWGPEQYF; CDR3nt: TGTGCCAGCACATGGGGCCCCGAGCAGTACTTC